This T cell receptor beta chain was recorded in a study of OX40 agonist ivuxolimab in advanced cancers. Background on the study: Partial responses, seen in three patients, involved one hepatocellular carcinoma and two cutaneous melanomas. General study findings and limits: Individuals who were partial responders at 0.1-3.0 mg/kg had clonal expansion that ranked among the lowest.

Germline CDR1 SGHTS, CDR2 YDEGEE. J was trimmed by 7 bases and V by 2 bases; bases with no gene match: 7. The CDR3 runs to 15 residues. Using immunoSEQ multiplex PCR, the repertoire was profiled, and TCRdb retains in-frame clones only, with some absent. Of approximately 48,000 clones detected, 80% appear once; the ten largest clones hold 3% to 4%. Only a few counts were recorded for this clone. Its antigen is unknown. Systemic immunosuppression or a history of autoimmune disease excluded patients. The chain uses TRBV5-8 and TRBJ2-3, with 10 nucleotides matching TRBD2. This specimen consisted of CD4+ or CD8+ T cells sorted from blood, obtained in a trial of the OX40 agonist ivuxolimab. The source of this sequence is an adult with an advanced solid tumor such as melanoma, head and neck, liver or kidney cancer. CDR3 coding DNA: TGTGCCAGCAGCTTAGCGGGGGGGCTGGGAAATACGCAGTATTTT. Translated: CASSLAGGLGNTQYF.